This T cell receptor (beta chain) originates from a study of PD-1 blockade in classical Hodgkin lymphoma. After autologous stem cell transplantation all patients relapsed, and prior brentuximab vedotin exposure differed between cohorts. The CDR3 loop spans 14 amino acids. Germline loops: CDR1 MNHEY, CDR2 SMNVEV (reference sequence). V lost 3 bases and J 3 bases, leaving 8 bases between the germline ends. Assay used: immunoSEQ multiplex PCR; TCRdb lists only in-frame clones, some missing. The sample consists of about 76,000 clones, roughly nine tenths of them appearing once. V and J are TRBV27 and TRBJ2-2; D not resolved. This receptor was identified in a human donor with classical Hodgkin lymphoma. Source: peripheral blood mononuclear cells (PBMCs), taken at baseline. The CDR3 nucleotides are TGTGCCAGCAGTTTGACACACGACACCGGGGAGCTGTTTTTT. Protein product: CASSLTHDTGELFF.